The 13 T cell receptor beta chains below come from one sample, sequenced in a study of cytomegalovirus exposure and HLA in healthy donors. Primers included in the PCR were 60 Vbeta and 13 Jbeta primers. Assay: immunoSEQ multiplex PCR; the TCRdb copy retains only in-frame clones and omits some. Among some 45,000 clones listed, about two thirds were seen once. The sample taken for sequencing was PBMCs. The receptor set was obtained from a woman between 25 and 40 years old in good health and CMV-seronegative.

The chain is built from TRBV19 and TRBJ1-2; D may be TRBD1 (5 bases). Trimming cost V 2 bases and J 14 bases, with 18 bases left between them. The germline V gene encodes CDR1 LNHDA and CDR2 SQIVND (reference sequence). The CDR3 length is 13 residues. The chain's CDR3 is CASSIQGYSARTF. Here the CDR3 DNA reads TGTGCCAGTAGTATACAGGGATATAGTGCGAGGACCTTC.

This clone was observed a single time. The gene calls are TRBV30 and TRBJ2-1; 7 bases align to TRBD2. The CDR3 totals 15 residues. The J segment lost 1 base and the V segment lost 0 bases, leaving 3 bases of the junction unmatched. The germline V gene encodes CDR1 GTSNPN and CDR2 SVGIG (reference sequence). This CDR3 is CAWSVDSGSYNEQFF. The CDR3 DNA reads as TGTGCCTGGAGTGTCGATAGCGGGTCCTACAATGAGCAGTTCTTC.

The chain has TRBV5-1 and TRBJ2-3; D remains ambiguous. This CDR3 region has 14 residues. CDR1 and CDR2 (germline): SGHRS, YFSETQ. Deletions cut 0 bases from V and 3 bases from J, with 8 bases between. CDR3 loop: CASSLGGRTDTQYF. The DNA of the CDR3 is TGCGCCAGCAGCTTGGGTGGTCGGACAGATACGCAGTATTTT.

DNA for the CDR3: TGTGCCAGCAGTCCGACAGTGTCTCAGCCCCAGCATTTT. Protein: CASSPTVSQPQHF. This chain uses TRBV6-5 with TRBJ1-5; tentative D call: TRBD1 (5 bases). V lost 5 bases, J lost 6 bases, and 11 bases lay in between. Germline V gene sequence: CDR1 MNHEY, CDR2 SVGAGI. The length of the CDR3 is 13 residues.

The gene calls are TRBV7-6 and TRBJ1-6; 7 nucleotides align to TRBD1. This CDR3 has 15 residues. The ends lost 1 base at V and 7 bases at J; junction bases unmatched: 4. Looked up from germline, CDR1 is SGHVS and CDR2 is FNYEAQ. CDR3 sequence: CASSLGDSNNSPLHF. CDR3 bases: TGTGCCAGCAGCTTAGGGGACAGCAACAATTCACCCCTCCACTTT.

The chain joins TRBV6-1 to TRBJ1-4; a weak D match, TRBD1 (6 bases). V was shortened by 7 bases and J by 3 bases, with 15 bases between the two germline ends. This CDR3 comprises 15 residues. Germline V gene sequence: CDR1 MNHNS, CDR2 SASEGT. The chain's CDR3 is CASNKDSGANEKLFF. In DNA, the CDR3 is TGTGCCAGCAACAAGGACAGCGGAGCTAATGAAAAACTGTTTTTT.

This clone was seen a handful of times. The rearrangement links TRBV6-6 to TRBJ1-1; TRBD1 matches at 7 bases. The germline CDR1 and CDR2 sequences are MNHNY and SVGAGI (reference sequence). V trimming: 2 bases; J trimming: 3 bases; junction bases outside the gene matches: 6. The CDR3 runs to 15 residues. CDR3 nucleotides: TGTGCCAGCAGTTACACCTCAACAGGGGACACTGAAGCTTTCTTT. Amino acid sequence: CASSYTSTGDTEAFF.

This clone was detected a few times. V is TRBV5-1 and J is TRBJ1-6, with 7 bases aligning to TRBD1. The trim removed 7 bases at V and 8 bases at J, leaving 9 bases unmatched. This CDR3 comprises 14 residues. Germline V gives CDR1 SGHRS, CDR2 YFSETQ. The CDR3: CASSLEQGHSPLHF. CDR3 DNA sequence: TGCGCCAGCTCTCTGGAACAGGGGCATTCACCCCTCCACTTT.

This clone turned up a few times. The V gene is TRBV29-1, the J gene TRBJ2-7; 9 nucleotides line up with TRBD1. This CDR3 is 14 amino acids long. The V gene end was trimmed by 0 bases and the J gene end by 5 bases; junction bases not matched to a gene: 5. Germline V lookup: CDR1 SQVTM, CDR2 ANQGSEA. The CDR3 here is CSVEDGTGTDEQYF. Here the CDR3 DNA reads TGCAGCGTTGAAGACGGGACAGGGACCGACGAGCAGTACTTC.

The genes are TRBV28 and TRBJ1-4; D is uncertain. Deletions cut 8 bases from V and 3 bases from J, with 16 bases between. The germline gives CDR1 MDHEN, CDR2 SYDVKM. The CDR3 loop spans 15 amino acids. CDR3 bases: TGTGCCAGCTCTGAGAACGATTCTCCTAATGAAAAACTGTTTTTT. Protein: CASSENDSPNEKLFF. The full variable domain, in which reference TRBV28 and TRBJ1-4 provide the parts outside the CDR3, is DVKVTQSSRYLVKRTGEKVFLECVQDMDHENMFWYRQDPGLGLRLIYFSYDVKMKEKGDIPEGYSVSREKKERFSLILESASTNQTSMYLCASSENDSPNEKLFFGSGTQLSVL.

The chain recombines TRBV4-1 with TRBJ2-7, with D possibly being TRBD1 (6 bases). Looked up from germline, CDR1 is MGHRA and CDR2 is YSYEKL. V was pared by 0 bases and J by 3 bases, with 9 bases between. The length of the CDR3 is 14 residues. The CDR3 sequence is CASSQENRVYEQYF. The CDR3 nucleotides are TGCGCCAGCAGCCAAGAAAACAGGGTCTACGAGCAGTACTTC.

A note on this clone: An end of the junction differs from the germline gene, which may be a read error. This rearrangement joins TRBV28 to TRBJ2-7, with a weak D call TRBD1 (5 bases). In germline, CDR1 is MDHEN, CDR2 SYDVKM. The CDR3 length is 12 residues. This CDR3 reads CASSFGAYEQYF. CDR3 coding DNA: TGTGCCAGCAGTTTTGGGGCGTACGAGCAGTATTTC.

Of note for this clone: At one boundary the junction diverges from the germline segment, which might be a read error. The chain carries TRBV4-2 and TRBJ2-7, with 8 bases matching TRBD1. This CDR3 is 13 amino acids long. Germline assignment: CDR1 LGHNA and CDR2 YNFKEQ. CDR3 bases: TGTGCCAGCAGCCAAGACTTGGGACAGGAAAGTAGGTTC. Translating it yields CASSQDLGQESRF.